This T cell receptor (beta chain) was sequenced for a study of T-cell memory formation after mild COVID-19. About the study: Clustering of TCRs was largely donor specific.

Broader study findings: There was no confirmation that second-wave clones peaking on day 37 were SARS-CoV-2 specific.

Germline-derived CDR1 and CDR2 are SGHRS and YFSETQ. This CDR3 has 17 residues. With V trimmed by 3 bases and J by 3 bases, 7 bases remained unmatched. MiXCR, applied by TCRdb to the 5' RACE reads, yields one record per CDR3 protein. This table has a few hundred thousand distinct CDR3 sequences, under 25% appearing once. About this clonotype: Its antigen is undetermined.

The genes are TRBV5-1 and TRBJ2-1; 12 positions agree with TRBD2. This receptor was taken from a man between 18 and 29 years old who had mild COVID-19 (a few samples of this study predate the infection). Cell type and time point are not known. Material for sequencing was PBMCs or a T cell subset sorted from them (not recorded which). This CDR3 reads CASSYGLAGTLYNEQFF. CDR3 DNA: TGCGCCAGCAGCTACGGACTAGCGGGGACCCTCTACAATGAGCAGTTCTTC.